This entry features one T cell receptor (beta chain) sequence. This specimen comes from a study of blood T cell repertoires in COVID-19. About the study: The study drew acute and convalescent COVID-19 samples from the United States, Italy and Spain. Sources were T cells, B-cell-depleted T cells, or PBMCs; the material itself was cDNA or gDNA.

The J segment lost 3 bases and the V segment lost 2 bases, leaving 0 bases of the junction unmatched. The CDR3 loop spans 14 amino acids. CDR1 is MNHNY and CDR2 is SVGAGI in the germline V gene (reference sequence). Study processing details: Estimated nucleated cell counts came from reference gene primer amplification. This table comes from immunoSEQ multiplex PCR, and its TCRdb copy is limited to in-frame clones, with some not included. Clonal size and the V and J genes are those of that table, whereas D and trimming came from the DNA. The table has about 97,000 clones, 70% to 90% seen once. The clonotype comes from a human donor in a cohort sampled during active COVID-19. This chain connects TRBV6-6 to TRBJ1-1; 10 nucleotides match TRBD1. Material: peripheral blood. The CDR3 reads CASSYGTGDTEAFF. CDR3 coding DNA: TGTGCCAGCAGTTACGGGACAGGGGACACTGAAGCTTTCTTT.